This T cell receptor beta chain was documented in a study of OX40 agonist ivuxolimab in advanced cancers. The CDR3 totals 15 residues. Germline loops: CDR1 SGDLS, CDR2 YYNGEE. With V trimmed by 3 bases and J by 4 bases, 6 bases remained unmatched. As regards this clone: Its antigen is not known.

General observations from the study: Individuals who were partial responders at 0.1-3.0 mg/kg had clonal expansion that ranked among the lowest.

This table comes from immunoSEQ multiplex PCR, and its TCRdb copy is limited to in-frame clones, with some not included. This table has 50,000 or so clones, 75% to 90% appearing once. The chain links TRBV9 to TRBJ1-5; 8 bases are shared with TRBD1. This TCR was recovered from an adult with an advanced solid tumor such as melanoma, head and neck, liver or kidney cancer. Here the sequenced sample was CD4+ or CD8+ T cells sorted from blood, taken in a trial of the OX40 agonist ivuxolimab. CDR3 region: CASSETGGENQPQHF. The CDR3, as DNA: TGTGCCAGCAGCGAAACAGGGGGGGAAAATCAGCCCCAGCATTTT.